This TCR beta chain appears in the sequencing data of a study of glioma-infiltrating T cells. Germline-derived CDR1 and CDR2 are MGHRA and YSYEKL. Trimming cost V 1 base and J 2 bases, with 8 bases left between them. This CDR3 contains 15 residues. On this clonotype: No antigen is known for it.

TCR alpha and beta CDR3 regions were amplified from RNA using iRepertoire nested multiplex PCR. For one-step reverse transcription and amplification, about 90-400 ng of tissue mRNA or PBMC total RNA was used. TCRdb re-called the multiplex PCR reads with MiXCR, one entry per CDR3 protein. The sample lists 100,000 to 150,000 distinct CDR3 sequences, roughly 25% occurring once. Study-wide points: Very few CDR3 sequences were shared between tissue and blood. Tissue-blood divergence was below expectation in non-neoplastic patients, above in gliomas.

Sample: glioma tissue, nonneoplastic brain tissue, or PBMCs (not recorded which). The receptor was derived from a human donor with low-grade glioma or glioblastoma, undergoing nonglioma brain surgery, or in good health (not recorded which). The rearrangement joins TRBV4-1 to TRBJ2-2; D not resolved. The CDR3 DNA reads as TGCGCCAGCAGCCAAGCCCTGACAAACACCGGGGAGCTGTTTTTT. Its protein product is CASSQALTNTGELFF.